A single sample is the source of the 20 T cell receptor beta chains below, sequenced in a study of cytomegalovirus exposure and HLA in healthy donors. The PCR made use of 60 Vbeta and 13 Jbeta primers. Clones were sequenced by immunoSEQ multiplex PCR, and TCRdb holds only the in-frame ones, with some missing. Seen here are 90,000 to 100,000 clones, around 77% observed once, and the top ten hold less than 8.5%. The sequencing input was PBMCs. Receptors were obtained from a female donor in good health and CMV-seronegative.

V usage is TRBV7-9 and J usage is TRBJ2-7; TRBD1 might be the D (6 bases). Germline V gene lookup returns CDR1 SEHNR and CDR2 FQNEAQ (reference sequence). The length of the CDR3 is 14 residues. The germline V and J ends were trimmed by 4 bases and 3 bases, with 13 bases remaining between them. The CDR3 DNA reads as TGTGCCAGCAGCTCCAGGGACATTCTCTACGAGCAGTACTTC. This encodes CASSSRDILYEQYF.

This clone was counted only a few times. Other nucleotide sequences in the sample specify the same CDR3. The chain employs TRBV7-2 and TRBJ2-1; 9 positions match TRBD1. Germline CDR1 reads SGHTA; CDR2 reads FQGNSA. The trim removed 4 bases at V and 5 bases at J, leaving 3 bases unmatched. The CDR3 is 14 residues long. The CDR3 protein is CASSSYRGHNEQFF. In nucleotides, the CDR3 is TGTGCCAGCAGCTCTTACAGGGGGCACAATGAGCAGTTCTTC.

This chain's CDR3 is CSVDGQTNTEAFF. The CDR3, as DNA: TGCAGCGTTGACGGACAGACGAACACTGAAGCTTTCTTT. The chain uses TRBV29-1 and TRBJ1-1; D is possibly TRBD1 (6 bases). The CDR3 covers 13 residues. Germline-derived CDR1 and CDR2 are SQVTM and ANQGSEA. V was shortened by 3 bases and J by 1 base, with 9 bases between the two germline ends. The whole variable domain, filled in from reference TRBV29-1 and TRBJ1-1, reads SAVISQKPSRDICQRGTSLTIQCQVDSQVTMMFWYRQQPGQSLTLIATANQGSEATYESGFVIDKFPISRPNLTFSTLTVSNMSPEDSSIYLCSVDGQTNTEAFFGQGTRLTVV.

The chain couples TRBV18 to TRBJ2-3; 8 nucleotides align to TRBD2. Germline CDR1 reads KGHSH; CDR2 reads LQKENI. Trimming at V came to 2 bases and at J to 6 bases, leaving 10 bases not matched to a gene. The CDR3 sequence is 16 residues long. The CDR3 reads CASSPDFAGGRDTQYF. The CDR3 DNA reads TGTGCCAGCTCACCAGATTTTGCGGGGGGCCGGGATACGCAGTATTTT.

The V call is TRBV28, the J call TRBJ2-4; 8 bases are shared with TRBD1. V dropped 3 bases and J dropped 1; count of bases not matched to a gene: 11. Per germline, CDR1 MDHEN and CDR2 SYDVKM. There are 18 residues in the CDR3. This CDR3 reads CASSFRRAQGAAKNIQYF. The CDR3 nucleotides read TGTGCCAGCAGTTTTAGAAGGGCTCAGGGGGCGGCCAAAAACATTCAGTACTTC.

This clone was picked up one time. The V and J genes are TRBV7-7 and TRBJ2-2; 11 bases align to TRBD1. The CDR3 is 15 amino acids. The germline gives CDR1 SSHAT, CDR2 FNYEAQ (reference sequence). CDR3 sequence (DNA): TGTGCTTGGCTTCGGACAGGGGGCAACACCGGGGAGCTGTTTTTT. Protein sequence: CAWLRTGGNTGELFF.

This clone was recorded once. CDR3: CASSSPSGGEQYF. CDR3 in DNA: TGTGCCAGCAGTTCCCCCTCCGGCGGCGAGCAGTACTTC. This chain links TRBV28 with TRBJ2-7; D gene uncertain. The germline CDR1 and CDR2 sequences are MDHEN and SYDVKM. This CDR3 has 13 amino acids. Trimming cost V 4 bases and J 6 bases, with 13 bases left between them.

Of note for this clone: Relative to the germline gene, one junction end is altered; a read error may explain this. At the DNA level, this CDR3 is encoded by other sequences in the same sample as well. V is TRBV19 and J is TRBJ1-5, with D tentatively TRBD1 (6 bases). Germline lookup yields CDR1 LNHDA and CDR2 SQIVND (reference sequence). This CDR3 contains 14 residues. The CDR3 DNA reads TGTGCCAGTAGTATAGGACAGGTCAATCAGCCCCAACATTTT. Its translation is CASSIGQVNQPQHF.

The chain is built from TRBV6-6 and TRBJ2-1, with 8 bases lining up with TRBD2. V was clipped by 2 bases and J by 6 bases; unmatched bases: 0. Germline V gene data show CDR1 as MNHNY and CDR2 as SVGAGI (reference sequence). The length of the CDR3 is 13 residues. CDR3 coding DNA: TGTGCCAGCAGTTACGGGACTAGCAATGAGCAGTTCTTC. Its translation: CASSYGTSNEQFF.

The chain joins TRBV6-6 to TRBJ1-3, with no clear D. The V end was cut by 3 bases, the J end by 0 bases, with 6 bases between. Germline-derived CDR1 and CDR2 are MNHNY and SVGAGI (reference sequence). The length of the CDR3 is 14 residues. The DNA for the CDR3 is TGTGCCAGCAGTTATCTGAGCTCTGGAAACACCATATATTTT. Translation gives CASSYLSSGNTIYF.

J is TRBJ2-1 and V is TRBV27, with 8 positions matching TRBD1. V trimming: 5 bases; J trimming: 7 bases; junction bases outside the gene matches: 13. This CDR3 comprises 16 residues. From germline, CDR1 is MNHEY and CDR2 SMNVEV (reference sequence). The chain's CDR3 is CASSHQRTGWGNEQFF. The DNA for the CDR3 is TGTGCCAGCAGTCACCAGCGGACAGGGTGGGGTAATGAGCAGTTCTTC.

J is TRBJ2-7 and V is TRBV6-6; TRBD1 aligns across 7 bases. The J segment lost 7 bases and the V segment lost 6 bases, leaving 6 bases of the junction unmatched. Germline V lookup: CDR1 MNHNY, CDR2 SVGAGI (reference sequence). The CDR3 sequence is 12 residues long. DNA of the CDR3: TGTGCCAGCAGACCAGGGGGTGGGGAGCAGTACTTC. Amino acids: CASRPGGGEQYF.

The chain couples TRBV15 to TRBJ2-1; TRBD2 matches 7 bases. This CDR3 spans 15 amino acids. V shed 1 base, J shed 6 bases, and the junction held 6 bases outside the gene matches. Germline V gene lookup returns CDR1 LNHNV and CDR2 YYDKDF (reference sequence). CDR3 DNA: TGTGCCACCAGCAGAGGTAGGGACTATCCCAATGAGCAGTTCTTC. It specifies CATSRGRDYPNEQFF.

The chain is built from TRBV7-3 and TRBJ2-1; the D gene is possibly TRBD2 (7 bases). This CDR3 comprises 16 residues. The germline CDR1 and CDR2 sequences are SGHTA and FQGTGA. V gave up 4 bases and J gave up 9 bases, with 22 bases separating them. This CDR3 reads CASSSPGLGGRGEQFF. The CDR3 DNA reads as TGTGCCAGCAGCTCCCCCGGACTAGGGGGAAGGGGTGAGCAGTTCTTC.

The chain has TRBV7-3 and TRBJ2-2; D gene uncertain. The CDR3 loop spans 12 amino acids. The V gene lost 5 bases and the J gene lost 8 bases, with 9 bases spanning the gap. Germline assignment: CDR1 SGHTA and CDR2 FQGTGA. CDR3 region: CASSGPKGELFF. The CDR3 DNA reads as TGTGCCAGCAGCGGGCCTAAAGGGGAGCTGTTTTTT.

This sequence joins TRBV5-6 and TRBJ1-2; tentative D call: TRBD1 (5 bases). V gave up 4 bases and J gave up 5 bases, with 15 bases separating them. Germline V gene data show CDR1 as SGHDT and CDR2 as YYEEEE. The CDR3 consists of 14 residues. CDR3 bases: TGTGCCAGCAGCGCCGGCGACAGTTGGTATGGCTACACCTTC. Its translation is CASSAGDSWYGYTF.

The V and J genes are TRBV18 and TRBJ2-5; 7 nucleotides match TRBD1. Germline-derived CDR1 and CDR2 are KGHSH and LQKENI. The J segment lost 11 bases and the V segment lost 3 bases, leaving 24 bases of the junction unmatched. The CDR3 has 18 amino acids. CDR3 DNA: TGTGCCAGCTCACCCGAGAGAGGGGGCGGAGCGACGATTACGAAGCAGTACTTC. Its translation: CASSPERGGGATITKQYF. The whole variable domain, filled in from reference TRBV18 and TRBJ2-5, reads NAGVMQNPRHLVRRRGQEARLRCSPMKGHSHVYWYRQLPEEGLKFMVYLQKENIIDESGMPKERFSAEFPKEGPSILRIQQVVRGDSAAYFCASSPERGGGATITKQYFGPGTRLLVL.

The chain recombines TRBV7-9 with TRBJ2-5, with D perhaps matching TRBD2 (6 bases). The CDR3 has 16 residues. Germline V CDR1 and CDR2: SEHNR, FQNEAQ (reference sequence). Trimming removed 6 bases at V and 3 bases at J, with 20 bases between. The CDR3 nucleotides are TGTGCCAGCAGTAGGAGGGGAGGAGTAGTCGAAGAGACCCAGTACTTC. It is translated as CASSRRGGVVEETQYF.

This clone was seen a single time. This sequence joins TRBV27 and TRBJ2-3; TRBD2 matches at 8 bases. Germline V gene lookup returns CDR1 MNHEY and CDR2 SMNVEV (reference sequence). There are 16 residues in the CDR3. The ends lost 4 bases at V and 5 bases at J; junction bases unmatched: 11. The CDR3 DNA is TGTGCCAGCAGTTCCCAGCGGGAGCGTTTAAGAGATACGCAGTATTTT. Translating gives CASSSQRERLRDTQYF.

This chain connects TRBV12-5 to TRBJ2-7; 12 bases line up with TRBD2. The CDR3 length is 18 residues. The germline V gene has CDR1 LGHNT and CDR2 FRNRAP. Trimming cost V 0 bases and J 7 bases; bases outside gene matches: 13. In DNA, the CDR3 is TGTGCTAGTGGTTTGGTACCCGACGGGACTAGCGGGTGGAGGGAGCAGTACTTC. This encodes CASGLVPDGTSGWREQYF.